This T cell receptor (beta chain) was identified in a study of blood T cell repertoires in COVID-19. Whole-study context: Both acute and convalescent COVID-19 samples were obtained from the United States, Italy and Spain. T cells, B-cell-depleted T cells, or PBMCs supplied cDNA or gDNA.

Trimming pared 0 bases from V and 8 bases from J, leaving 13 bases between. Germline assignment: CDR1 GTSNPN and CDR2 SVGIG (reference sequence). The CDR3 spans 14 residues. A single count supports this clone. TCRdb's copy holds only in-frame clones and misses some; the assay was immunoSEQ multiplex PCR. In the table there are 100,000 to 150,000 clones, about 70% of which are singletons. The chain uses TRBV30 and TRBJ1-4, with D possibly TRBD1 on 5 matching bases. The TCR comes from an elderly man with COVID-19, enrolled during active disease. Sequencing was carried out using peripheral blood. CDR3 DNA sequence: TGTGCCTGGAGTGTTCGGTTCGACAGCGAAAAACTGTTTTTT. This translates into CAWSVRFDSEKLFF.